The sequence of this TCR beta chain was determined in a study of T-cell memory formation after mild COVID-19. Study-level information: TCR clusters were mostly donor specific. Study findings and constraints: Among CD4+ contracting clones, most were CM and EM, and CD8+ ones EMRA. Pre-infection memory carried some responding clones, suggesting that cross-reactive memory joined.

This clonotype occurred a few times. Antigen unknown. The germline V gene encodes CDR1 WNHNN and CDR2 SYGVQD (reference sequence). The CDR3 sequence is 10 residues long. Trimming stripped 4 bases from V and 6 bases from J, with 4 bases between. TCRdb passed the 5' RACE reads through MiXCR, listing each CDR3 protein once. The table has roughly 220,000 distinct CDR3 sequences, around 8.8% seen once. The TCR comes from a man aged 18 to 30 who had mild COVID-19 (a few samples of this study predate the infection). Cell type and time point are not known. The J gene is TRBJ2-7, the V gene TRBV10-1; no reliable D call. The source material was PBMCs or a T cell subset sorted from them (not recorded which). The DNA for the CDR3 is TGCGCCAGCAGTGTAGCCGAGCAGTACTTC. This codes for CASSVAEQYF.